This T cell receptor (beta chain) was sequenced during a study of neoadjuvant anti-PD-1 for oral cavity cancer. Study-wide background: Most patients had three to four biweekly doses of 3 mg/kg nivolumab before resection. Non-progressing patients received a fourth nivolumab dose near day 43, then surgery on days 50-56. The study's findings and limits: Each response group had just a few patients in TCR analyses. Post-treatment tumors with larger preexisting clones showed more shrinkage.

Concerning this clone: Its antigen is unknown.

Method: immunoSEQ multiplex PCR; TCRdb's copy keeps in-frame clones and lacks some. The table has 6,500 to 7,000 clones, 40% to 55% seen once. Germline V lookup: CDR1 SGHTA, CDR2 FQGNSA. The V and J ends lost 1 base and 0 bases respectively, with 13 bases between them. The CDR3 runs 17 residues. The sequence came from a person aged 35-80 years with oral cavity squamous cell carcinoma. Sequences were derived from tumor tissue, sampled before nivolumab (anti-PD-1) treatment. The rearrangement joins TRBV7-2 to TRBJ1-5; D gene ambiguous. The CDR3 DNA reads as TGTGCCAGCAGCTTAGTTTTACACTCTTATAGCAATCAGCCCCAGCATTTT. This sequence encodes CASSLVLHSYSNQPQHF.